This paragraph reports one TCR beta chain. As yet, its antigen is unknown. The PCR had 60 Vbeta and 13 Jbeta primers. Only in-frame clones appear in the TCRdb table, and some are missing; sequencing was by immunoSEQ multiplex PCR. The sample yields around 150,000 clones, approximately 62% seen once. The data derive from a study of cytomegalovirus exposure and HLA in healthy donors. Overall study findings and caveats: One variant, a missense change in DCLRE1C, was linked in a later analysis to TCR beta V- and J-gene trimming.

There are 13 residues in the CDR3. Germline V lookup: CDR1 SGHDT, CDR2 YYEEEE. The germline V and J ends were trimmed by 5 bases and 3 bases, with 11 bases remaining between them. The rearrangement links TRBV5-6 to TRBJ1-1, with D perhaps TRBD1 (5 bases). The sequencing sample was made of PBMCs. This TCR was sampled from a human donor in good health. In DNA form, the CDR3 reads TGTGCCAGCAGGGTGGGGGGGGACACTGAAGCTTTCTTT. Translating gives CASRVGGDTEAFF.